This T cell receptor (beta chain) was identified during a study of T cell changes during pregnancy in multiple sclerosis. The CDR3 totals 17 residues. Germline V CDR1 and CDR2: SGHVS, FQNEAQ. Losses at the gene ends were 4 bases for V and 1 base for J; bases not matched to a gene: 9. The data were produced by immunoSEQ multiplex PCR, yet TCRdb's version contains in-frame clones alone and is incomplete. The repertoire holds under 50,000 clones, with roughly 93% as singletons. The sequenced sample was CD4+ T cells from peripheral blood mononuclear cells, obtained in the second trimester of pregnancy. The rearrangement joins TRBV7-8 to TRBJ2-7; TRBD2 aligns across 11 bases. The sequence derives from a female donor in good health, enrolled as a control in a pregnancy study. CDR3 nucleotides: TGTGCCAGCAGCTCCCTTAGCGGGGGGGCCGTTTCCTACGAGCAGTACTTC. Translation: CASSSLSGGAVSYEQYF.